These 6 T cell receptor beta chains were all obtained from the same sample, sequenced in a study of blood T cell repertoires in COVID-19. The method was immunoSEQ multiplex PCR; TCRdb's version includes in-frame clones alone and lacks a portion of them. The table records some 110,000 clones, around 84% of them present only once. Sequences were obtained from peripheral blood. The receptor source for this set is a man in his forties with acute or convalescent COVID-19.

V gene TRBV7-2 combines with J gene TRBJ2-5; TRBD2 matches 10 bases. J was trimmed by 1 base and V by 8 bases; bases with no gene match: 4. This CDR3 has 14 amino acids. The germline V gene has CDR1 SGHTA and CDR2 FQGNSA. The CDR3 region has the DNA TGTGCCAGCTCTAGCGGGGGTTCCCAAGAGACCCAGTACTTC. As protein: CASSSGGSQETQYF.

This clone was observed a single time. This sequence joins TRBV5-1 and TRBJ2-1, with D uncertain. Per germline, CDR1 SGHRS and CDR2 YFSETQ. V was pared by 2 bases and J by 5 bases, with 11 bases between. The CDR3 runs to 14 residues. For the CDR3, the DNA is TGCGCCAGCAGCTTTTCGGTGGGCAACAATGAGCAGTTCTTC. Residues: CASSFSVGNNEQFF.

V is TRBV6-2 or TRBV6-3 and J is TRBJ2-7; possible D gene TRBD1, 5 bases. The CDR3 has 12 residues. Trimming removed 5 bases from V and 3 bases from J, with 8 bases in between. Per the germline V gene, CDR1 is MNHEY and CDR2 is SVGEGT. The CDR3 DNA reads as TGTGCCAGCAGTCTCGACAGCTACGAGCAGTACTTC. Its translation: CASSLDSYEQYF.

This sequence joins TRBV7-9 and TRBJ2-2; possible D gene TRBD2, 6 bases. Germline CDR1 reads SEHNR; CDR2 reads FQNEAQ (reference sequence). V was cut by 11 bases and J by 7 bases, with 23 bases left in between. The CDR3 spans 15 residues. CDR3 amino acids: CAASGTYPFDGELFF. Written as DNA, the CDR3 is TGTGCCGCATCCGGGACTTATCCTTTCGACGGGGAGCTGTTTTTT.

There are a few counts of this clone. In the same sample, other DNA sequences code for this CDR3. The chain is built from TRBV7-9 and TRBJ2-6, with D possibly being TRBD2 (5 bases). CDR3 length equals 15 residues. Germline lookup yields CDR1 SEHNR and CDR2 FQNEAQ (reference sequence). The V end lost 3 bases, the J end lost 1 base, and 7 bases lay between the germline ends. This CDR3 is CASSLRVSGANVLTF. The CDR3 DNA reads as TGTGCCAGCAGCTTGCGGGTGTCTGGGGCCAACGTCCTGACTTTC.

The CDR3 region has the DNA TGTGCCAGCAGTTACCTCGACAGGGCTGGAAACACCATATATTTT. This encodes CASSYLDRAGNTIYF. The rearrangement joins TRBV6-6 to TRBJ1-3; 7 bases line up with TRBD1. The CDR3 has 15 amino acids. V was pared by 2 bases and J by 2 bases, with 3 bases of the junction left unmatched. CDR1 MNHNY and CDR2 SVGAGI come from the germline V gene (reference sequence).